This section outlines one T cell receptor (beta chain) sequence together with its context. The source of the sample is a study of cytomegalovirus exposure and HLA in healthy donors. The ends lost 3 bases at V and 2 bases at J; junction bases unmatched: 2. This CDR3 is built from 17 residues. PCR involved 60 Vbeta and 13 Jbeta primers. This table comes from immunoSEQ multiplex PCR, and its TCRdb copy is limited to in-frame clones, with some not included. The sample lists approximately 130,000 clones; approximately 78% were seen once. The chain couples TRBV5-3 to TRBJ2-1; 16 nucleotides match TRBD2. TRBV5-3 is an ORF, and what it does is uncertain. This TCR derives from a woman aged 40 to 49 in good health and CMV-seropositive. The sequencing sample was made of PBMCs. The CDR3 region is CARSWGLAGGAYNEQFF. CDR3 nucleotides: TGTGCCAGAAGCTGGGGACTAGCGGGAGGGGCCTACAATGAGCAGTTCTTC.